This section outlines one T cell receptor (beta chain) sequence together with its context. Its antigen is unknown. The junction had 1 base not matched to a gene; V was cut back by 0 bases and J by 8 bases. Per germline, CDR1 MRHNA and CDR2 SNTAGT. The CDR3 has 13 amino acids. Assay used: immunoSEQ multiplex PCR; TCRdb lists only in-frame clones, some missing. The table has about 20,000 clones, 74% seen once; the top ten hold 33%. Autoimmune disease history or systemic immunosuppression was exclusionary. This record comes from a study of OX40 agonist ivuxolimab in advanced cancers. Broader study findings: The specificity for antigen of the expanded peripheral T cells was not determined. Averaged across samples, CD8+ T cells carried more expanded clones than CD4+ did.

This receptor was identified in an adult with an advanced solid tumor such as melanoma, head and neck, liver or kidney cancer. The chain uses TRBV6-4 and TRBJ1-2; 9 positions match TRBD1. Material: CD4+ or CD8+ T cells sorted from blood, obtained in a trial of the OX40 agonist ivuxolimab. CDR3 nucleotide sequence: TGTGCCAGCAGTGACTCAACAGGGGGCGGCTACACCTTC. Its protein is CASSDSTGGGYTF.